This entry is about one TCR beta chain. Its target is not known. Only in-frame clones appear in the TCRdb table, and some are missing; sequencing was by immunoSEQ multiplex PCR. The sample holds millions of clones; about 95% are singletons and the top ten take roughly 1%. This entry belongs to a study of shared clonotypes between healthy human individuals. CD45RO-negative cells were positively selected for CCR7, leaving out terminally differentiated effector memory CD45RA+ cells. Points from the study as a whole: In contrast to clonotypes shared by all four donors, non-shared clonotypes had lower generation probabilities.

This CDR3 has 17 residues. Per the germline V gene, CDR1 is SEHNR and CDR2 is FQNEAQ (reference sequence). The trim removed 4 bases at V and 6 bases at J, leaving 12 bases unmatched. The sequence came from a man aged 18-30 years in good health. The sample comprised naive CD8+ T cells sorted from blood. The rearrangement joins TRBV7-9 to TRBJ2-3, with 11 bases aligning to TRBD2. The CDR3 loop reads CASSSGASGGPGDTQYF. The CDR3 DNA is TGTGCCAGCAGCTCAGGGGCTAGCGGGGGGCCCGGGGATACGCAGTATTTT.